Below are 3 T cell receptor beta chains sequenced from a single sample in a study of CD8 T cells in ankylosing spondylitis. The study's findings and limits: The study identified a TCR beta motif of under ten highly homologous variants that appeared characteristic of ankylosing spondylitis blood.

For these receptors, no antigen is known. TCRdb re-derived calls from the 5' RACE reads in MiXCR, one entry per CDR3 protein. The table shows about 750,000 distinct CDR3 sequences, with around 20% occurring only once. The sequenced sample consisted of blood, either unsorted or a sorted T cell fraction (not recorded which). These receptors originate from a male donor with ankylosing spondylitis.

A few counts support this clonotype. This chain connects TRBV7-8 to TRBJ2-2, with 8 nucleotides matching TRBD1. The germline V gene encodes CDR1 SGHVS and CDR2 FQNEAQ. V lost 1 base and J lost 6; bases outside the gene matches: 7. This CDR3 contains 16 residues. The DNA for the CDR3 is TGTGCCAGCAGCTTAGAGGGCAGGGGGCTCTCCGGGGAGCTGTTTTTT. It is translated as CASSLEGRGLSGELFF. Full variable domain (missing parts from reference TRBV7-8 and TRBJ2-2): GAGVSQSPRYKVAKRGQDVALRCDPISGHVSLFWYQQALGQGPEFLTYFQNEAQLDKSGLPSDRFFAERPEGSVSTLKIQRTQQEDSAVYLCASSLEGRGLSGELFFGEGSRLTVL.

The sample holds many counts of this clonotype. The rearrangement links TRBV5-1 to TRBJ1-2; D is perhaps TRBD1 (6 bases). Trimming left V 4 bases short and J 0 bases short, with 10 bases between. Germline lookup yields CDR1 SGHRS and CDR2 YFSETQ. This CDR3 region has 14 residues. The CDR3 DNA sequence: TGCGCCAGCAGCCCTAGGACAGCTAACTATGGCTACACCTTC. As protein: CASSPRTANYGYTF. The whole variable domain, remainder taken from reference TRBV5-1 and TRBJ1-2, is KAGVTQTPRYLIKTRGQQVTLSCSPISGHRSVSWYQQTPGQGLQFLFEYFSETQRNKGNFPGRFSGRQFSNSRSEMNVSTLELGDSALYLCASSPRTANYGYTFGSGTRLTVV.

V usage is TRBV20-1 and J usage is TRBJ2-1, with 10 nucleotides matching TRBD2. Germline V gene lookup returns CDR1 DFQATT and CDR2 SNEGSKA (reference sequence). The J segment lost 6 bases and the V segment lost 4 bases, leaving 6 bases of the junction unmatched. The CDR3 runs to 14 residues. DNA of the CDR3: TGCAGTGCTAACAGCGGGGGGGCTTTCAATGAGCAGTTCTTC. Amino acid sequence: CSANSGGAFNEQFF.